Below, 29 T cell receptor beta chains from the same sample are listed, as sequenced in a study of T cell responses to AZD1222 COVID-19 vaccine. Here immunoSEQ multiplex PCR was the method, and the copy in TCRdb shows in-frame clones only, minus some. The table records 95,000 or so clones, approximately 93% of them present only once. Sequenced material: peripheral blood, taken 28 days after the second AZD1222 dose. These receptors came from an adult who received the AZD1222 COVID-19 vaccine.

CDR3 bases: TGTGCCAGTAGTAGGGAGGGGACTTATGGCTACACCTTC. The encoded protein is CASSREGTYGYTF. The chain has TRBV19 and TRBJ1-2, with a tentative D call TRBD1 (5 bases). CDR1 is LNHDA and CDR2 is SQIVND in the germline V gene (reference sequence). Trimming removed 4 bases at V and 5 bases at J, with 11 bases between. The length of the CDR3 is 13 residues.

This chain links TRBV11-2 with TRBJ2-7, with TRBD2 as a possible D gene (5 bases). The CDR3 is made up of 14 amino acids. Trimming cost V 4 bases and J 3 bases, with 13 bases left between them. Germline-derived CDR1 and CDR2 are SGHAT and FQNNGV. CDR3 sequence (DNA): TGTGCCAGCAGCTCCCGACCCGGACTCTACGAGCAGTACTTC. It yields the protein CASSSRPGLYEQYF.

V gene TRBV21-1 combines with J gene TRBJ1-5; the table names TRBD1, a call not compared with the DNA. TRBV21-1 is shown as a pseudogene. The CDR3 extends over 16 amino acids. The CDR3 sequence: CASSKGGQVIRQPQHF. CDR3 bases: TGTGCCAGCAGCAAAGGGGGACAGGTGATTAGGCAGCCCCAGCATTTT.

This clone turned up a few times. The chain uses TRBV7-9 and TRBJ1-5, with no clear D. V was cut by 2 bases and J by 0 bases, with 5 bases left in between. Germline assignment: CDR1 SEHNR and CDR2 FQNEAQ (reference sequence). This CDR3 contains 14 residues. CDR3 in amino acids: CASSLMDSNQPQHF. DNA of the CDR3: TGTGCCAGCAGCTTAATGGATAGCAATCAGCCCCAGCATTTT.

With respect to this clone: This sample also contains other DNA sequences that code for the same CDR3. This rearrangement joins TRBV29-1 to TRBJ2-5, with D unresolved. Trimming removed 4 bases from V and 5 bases from J, with 8 bases in between. CDR3 length: 11 residues. Germline loops: CDR1 SQVTM, CDR2 ANQGSEA. CDR3 region: CSVAAGETQYF. The DNA of the CDR3 is TGCAGCGTTGCCGCCGGTGAGACCCAGTACTTC.

This chain connects TRBV28 to TRBJ1-5; D not certain. Trimming cost V 7 bases and J 7 bases, with 11 bases left between them. The CDR3 length is 12 residues. The germline V gene has CDR1 MDHEN and CDR2 SYDVKM. CDR3 coding DNA: TGTGCCAGCACGTGGTCGGGCCAGCCCCAGCATTTT. Its protein is CASTWSGQPQHF. Full variable domain (outside the CDR3, taken from reference TRBV28 and TRBJ1-5): DVKVTQSSRYLVKRTGEKVFLECVQDMDHENMFWYRQDPGLGLRLIYFSYDVKMKEKGDIPEGYSVSREKKERFSLILESASTNQTSMYLCASTWSGQPQHFGDGTRLSIL.

V gene TRBV27 combines with J gene TRBJ2-3, with 7 bases aligning to TRBD1. In germline, CDR1 is MNHEY, CDR2 SMNVEV (reference sequence). There are 14 residues in the CDR3. The trim removed 6 bases at V and 6 bases at J, leaving 9 bases unmatched. CDR3 bases: TGTGCCAGCAGCCGACAGGGTTGGAGGGATACGCAGTATTTT. As protein: CASSRQGWRDTQYF.

Only one count was recorded for this clone. The chain carries TRBV28 and TRBJ1-6; possible D gene TRBD1, 5 bases. There are 17 residues in the CDR3. V was cut by 0 bases and J by 3 bases, with 12 bases left in between. Germline V gene sequence: CDR1 MDHEN, CDR2 SYDVKM. CDR3 bases: TGTGCCAGCAGTTTATGGGGGGACTGGGACTATAATTCACCCCTCCACTTT. Residues: CASSLWGDWDYNSPLHF. The whole variable domain, remainder taken from reference TRBV28 and TRBJ1-6, is DVKVTQSSRYLVKRTGEKVFLECVQDMDHENMFWYRQDPGLGLRLIYFSYDVKMKEKGDIPEGYSVSREKKERFSLILESASTNQTSMYLCASSLWGDWDYNSPLHFGNGTRLTVT.

This clone was seen more than once but under ten times. The genes are TRBV6-1 and TRBJ1-6; D possibly corresponds to TRBD1 (6 bases). Germline CDR1 reads MNHNS; CDR2 reads SASEGT. V was shortened by 2 bases and J by 5 bases, with 13 bases between the two germline ends. The CDR3 runs to 16 residues. CDR3: CASSESGGPNNSPLHF. The CDR3 nucleotides read TGTGCCAGCAGTGAATCGGGGGGCCCGAATAATTCACCCCTCCACTTT.

Points on this clone: This is likely a read error, given that the CDR3 carries no conserved phenylalanine or tryptophan at its end. Because the CDR3's place on the DNA is in doubt, the DNA is left out and the CDR3 is given as listed by TCRdb. The chain couples TRBV20-1 to TRBJ2-7; the table's TRBD2 call for D was not verified on the DNA. The CDR3 has 10 amino acids, counting both end residues. CDR1 and CDR2 (germline): DFQATT, SNEGSKA (reference sequence). CDR3 amino acids: CSAGLRGTGR.

The genes are TRBV9 and TRBJ2-3, with D possibly matching TRBD1 (5 bases). CDR3 length: 14 residues. CDR1 is SGDLS and CDR2 is YYNGEE in the germline V gene. V lost 3 bases and J lost 3, with 11 bases in between. In nucleotides, the CDR3 is TGTGCCAGCAGCGCAGGGTACCCTACAGATACGCAGTATTTT. Protein: CASSAGYPTDTQYF.

CDR3 sequence (DNA): TGTGCCAGCAGTATGGGCAGGGTGTGGTCCTACGAGCAGTACTTC. This translates into CASSMGRVWSYEQYF. V and J are TRBV6-5 and TRBJ2-7; TRBD1 is a possible D gene (5 bases). This CDR3 comprises 15 residues. CDR1 is MNHEY, CDR2 SVGAGI, per germline. Trimming took 5 bases from V and 1 from J, leaving 15 bases between them.

This clone was observed once. J is TRBJ1-1 and V is TRBV5-6, with D possibly matching TRBD1 (5 bases). Germline CDR1 and CDR2: SGHDT and YYEEEE. Trimming removed 1 base at V and 1 base at J, with 11 bases between. The CDR3 consists of 15 residues. The CDR3 region is CASSLMRGANTEAFF. As DNA, the CDR3 is TGTGCCAGCAGCTTGATGAGGGGCGCGAACACTGAAGCTTTCTTT.

The gene calls are TRBV7-2 and TRBJ2-7; 7 bases are shared with TRBD2. Trimming at V came to 3 bases and at J to 4 bases, leaving 6 bases not matched to a gene. This CDR3 is 14 amino acids long. The V gene's germline CDR1 is SGHTA and CDR2 FQGNSA. The CDR3 DNA reads as TGTGCCAGCAGCTTCTTCACTAGCGTGTACGAGCAGTACTTC. Its translation: CASSFFTSVYEQYF.

The rearrangement uses TRBV29-1 and TRBJ2-1; D may be TRBD1 or TRBD2 (5 bases each). Germline V gives CDR1 SQVTM, CDR2 ANQGSEA. Trimming shortened V by 4 bases and J by 0 bases, and 10 bases separated the two germline ends. The CDR3 consists of 14 residues. The CDR3: CSVGRGVSYNEQFF. The CDR3 DNA follows: TGCAGCGTTGGCAGAGGGGTCTCCTACAATGAGCAGTTCTTC.

The chain joins TRBV3-1 (or the pseudogene TRBV3-2) to TRBJ1-2; D is possibly TRBD1 (6 bases). Between the trimmed V and J ends, which lost 5 bases and 7 bases, there was a span of 8 bases. The CDR3 sequence is 11 residues long. Germline assignment: CDR1 LGHDT and CDR2 YNNKEL (reference sequence). The CDR3 spells CASSRGAGYTF. The CDR3 nucleotides read TGTGCCAGCAGCAGGGGGGCTGGCTACACCTTC.

The chain has TRBV5-1 and TRBJ2-1; D remains unclear. Per the germline V gene, CDR1 is SGHRS and CDR2 is YFSETQ. CDR3 length: 13 residues. Trimming took off 4 bases at V and 12 bases at J, with 17 bases between the two ends. The CDR3 sequence: CASSARPDLGQFF. In nucleotides, the CDR3 is TGCGCCAGCAGCGCGAGACCCGACCTAGGGCAGTTCTTC.

The gene calls are TRBV9 and TRBJ1-2, with D unresolved. The germline V gene encodes CDR1 SGDLS and CDR2 YYNGEE. Trimming cost V 0 bases and J 5 bases, with 11 bases left between them. CDR3 length equals 14 residues. The CDR3 spells CASSVDPGPYGYTF. CDR3 nucleotides: TGTGCCAGCAGCGTAGATCCGGGTCCGTATGGCTACACCTTC.

CDR3: CASSATGGDYTF. Here the CDR3 DNA reads TGTGCCAGCAGCGCCACAGGGGGTGACTACACCTTC. The chain has TRBV9 and TRBJ1-2; TRBD1 matches at 8 bases. Germline V gene data show CDR1 as SGDLS and CDR2 as YYNGEE. V was clipped by 3 bases and J by 10 bases; unmatched bases: 5. The CDR3 sequence is 12 residues long.

V is TRBV4-1 and J is TRBJ1-4; D possibly corresponds to TRBD1 (5 bases). V lost 0 bases and J lost 0, with 14 bases in between. The CDR3 contains 18 residues. Germline-derived CDR1 and CDR2 are MGHRA and YSYEKL. Here the CDR3 DNA reads TGCGCCAGCAGCCAAGATATTTTCGGGGCCACAACTAATGAAAAACTGTTTTTT. The encoded protein is CASSQDIFGATTNEKLFF.

The J gene is TRBJ2-2, the V gene TRBV6-1; 9 bases agree with TRBD1. This CDR3 spans 15 amino acids. After removal of 8 bases from V and 4 bases from J, the junction contained 8 bases not matched to a gene. The germline V gene has CDR1 MNHNS and CDR2 SASEGT. The CDR3 nucleotides are TGTGCCAGCGGGGGAGGGACAGGGTTCACCGGGGAGCTGTTTTTT. Protein: CASGGGTGFTGELFF.

The chain combines TRBV9 with TRBJ1-6, with D uncertain. CDR1 and CDR2 from the germline V gene are SGDLS and YYNGEE. The CDR3 consists of 15 residues. The V end was cut by 0 bases, the J end by 7 bases, with 11 bases between. The CDR3 reads CASSVDQYRNSPLHF. CDR3 bases: TGTGCCAGCAGCGTAGACCAATACAGAAATTCACCCCTCCACTTT.

The genes are TRBV4-3 and TRBJ2-2, with a weak D call TRBD1 (6 bases). The V end was cut by 5 bases, the J end by 5 bases, with 12 bases between. CDR1 and CDR2 from the germline V gene are LGHNA and YSLEER. The CDR3 totals 14 residues. The CDR3 is CASSLKRGTGELFF. For the CDR3, the DNA is TGCGCCAGCAGCTTAAAGAGGGGGACCGGGGAGCTGTTTTTT.

The chain employs TRBV5-1 and TRBJ1-1; no firm D call. Germline values: CDR1 SGHRS, CDR2 YFSETQ. The CDR3 covers 13 residues. The V gene lost 6 bases and the J gene lost 0 bases, with 9 bases spanning the gap. The CDR3 sequence: CASTERLNTEAFF. CDR3 DNA: TGCGCCAGCACCGAGAGGTTGAACACTGAAGCTTTCTTT.

V is TRBV5-6 and J is TRBJ2-7, with D maybe TRBD1 (6 bases). CDR3 size: 12 residues. Trimming removed 4 bases at V and 7 bases at J, with 12 bases between. The germline V gene has CDR1 SGHDT and CDR2 YYEEEE. CDR3 amino acids: CASSRIGGEQYF. The DNA of the CDR3 is TGTGCCAGCAGCAGGATAGGGGGAGAGCAGTACTTC. The whole variable domain, remainder taken from reference TRBV5-6 and TRBJ2-7, is DAGVTQSPTHLIKTRGQQVTLRCSPKSGHDTVSWYQQALGQGPQFIFQYYEEEERQRGNFPDRFSGHQFPNYSSELNVNALLLGDSALYLCASSRIGGEQYFGPGTRLTVT.

The rearrangement links TRBV14 to TRBJ2-7; TRBD1 aligns across 9 bases. J gave up 2 bases and V 3 bases, and 8 bases lay outside the gene matches. Per germline, CDR1 SGHDN and CDR2 FVKESK. This CDR3 has 16 residues. The DNA of the CDR3 is TGTGCCAGCAGCCATATGGACAGGGGATTCCCCTACGAGCAGTACTTC. This encodes CASSHMDRGFPYEQYF.

The CDR3 DNA follows: TGCGCCAGCAGCCCTGGGGCGCAGTCCTACGAGCAGTACTTC. It encodes CASSPGAQSYEQYF. This rearrangement joins TRBV5-1 to TRBJ2-7, with D possibly TRBD1 on 5 matching bases. The CDR3 contains 14 residues. Germline CDR1 is SGHRS and CDR2 is YFSETQ. Trimming pared 4 bases from V and 1 base from J, leaving 12 bases between.

The J gene is TRBJ2-1, the V gene TRBV9; TRBD1 matches at 8 bases. Germline V gives CDR1 SGDLS, CDR2 YYNGEE. The CDR3 length is 14 residues. With V trimmed by 4 bases and J by 5 bases, 5 bases remained unmatched. The DNA for the CDR3 is TGTGCCAGCAGCATGACAGGGGATAACAATGAGCAGTTCTTC. Its translation: CASSMTGDNNEQFF.

The chain links TRBV6-5 to TRBJ2-5, with D unresolved. The CDR3 loop spans 13 amino acids. The V gene lost 2 bases and the J gene lost 13 bases, with 17 bases spanning the gap. The germline V gene has CDR1 MNHEY and CDR2 SVGAGI. CDR3 bases: TGTGCCAGCAGTTACCTAACCGGCTCACCCCCGTACTTC. This gives the protein CASSYLTGSPPYF.